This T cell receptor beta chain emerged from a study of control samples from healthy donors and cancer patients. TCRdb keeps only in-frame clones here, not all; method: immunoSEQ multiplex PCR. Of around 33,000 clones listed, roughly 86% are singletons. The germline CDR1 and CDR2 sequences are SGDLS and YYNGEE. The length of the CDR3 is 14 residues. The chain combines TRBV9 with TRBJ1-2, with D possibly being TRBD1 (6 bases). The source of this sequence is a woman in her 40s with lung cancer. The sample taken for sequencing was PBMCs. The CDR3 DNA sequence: TGTGCGTCCACAGCGGGGGGCTCGATGAATGGCTACACCTTC. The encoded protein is CASTAGGSMNGYTF.